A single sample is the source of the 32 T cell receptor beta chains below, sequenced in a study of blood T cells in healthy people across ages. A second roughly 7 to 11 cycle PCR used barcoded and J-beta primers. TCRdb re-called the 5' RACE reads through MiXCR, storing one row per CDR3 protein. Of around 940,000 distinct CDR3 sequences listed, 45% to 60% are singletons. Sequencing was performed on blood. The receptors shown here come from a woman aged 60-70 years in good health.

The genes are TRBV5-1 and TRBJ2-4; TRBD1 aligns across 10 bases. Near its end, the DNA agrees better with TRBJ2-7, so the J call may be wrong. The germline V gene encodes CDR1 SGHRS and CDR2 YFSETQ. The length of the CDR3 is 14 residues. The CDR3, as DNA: TGCGCCAGCAGCTCAGACAGGGGGCGCTGCGAGCAGTACTTC. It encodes CASSSDRGRCEQYF.

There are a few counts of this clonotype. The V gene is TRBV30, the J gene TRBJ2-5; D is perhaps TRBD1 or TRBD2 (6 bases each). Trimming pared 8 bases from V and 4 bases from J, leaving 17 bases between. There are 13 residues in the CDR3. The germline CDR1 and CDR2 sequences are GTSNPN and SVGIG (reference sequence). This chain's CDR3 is CARGGGRGETQYF. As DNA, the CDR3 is TGTGCCCGAGGAGGGGGAAGGGGAGAGACCCAGTACTTC. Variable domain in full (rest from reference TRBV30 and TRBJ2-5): SQTIHQWPATLVQPVGSPLSLECTVEGTSNPNLYWYRQAAGRGLQLLFYSVGIGQISSEVPQNLSASRPQDRQFILSSKKLLLSDSGFYLCARGGGRGETQYFGPGTRLLVL.

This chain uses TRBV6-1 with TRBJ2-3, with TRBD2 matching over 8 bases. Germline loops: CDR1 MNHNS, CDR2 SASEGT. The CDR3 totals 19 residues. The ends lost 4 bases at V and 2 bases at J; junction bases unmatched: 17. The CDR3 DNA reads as TGTGCCAGCAGTGGACTTGAGACTAGCGCGGGGTTTTTCACAGATACGCAGTATTTT. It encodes CASSGLETSAGFFTDTQYF.

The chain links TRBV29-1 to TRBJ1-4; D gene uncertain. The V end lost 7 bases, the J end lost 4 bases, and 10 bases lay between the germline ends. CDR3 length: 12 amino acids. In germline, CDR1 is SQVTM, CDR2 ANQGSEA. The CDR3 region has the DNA TGCAGCGCTGTGGGCGATAATGAAAAACTGTTTTTT. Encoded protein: CSAVGDNEKLFF.

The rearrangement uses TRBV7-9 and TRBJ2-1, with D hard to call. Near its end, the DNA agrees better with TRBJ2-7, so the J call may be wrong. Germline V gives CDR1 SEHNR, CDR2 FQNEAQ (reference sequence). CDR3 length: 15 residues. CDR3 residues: CASSPGRSSYNEQYF. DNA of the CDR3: TGTGCCAGCAGCCCCGGGCGGAGCTCCTACAATGAGCAGTACTTC.

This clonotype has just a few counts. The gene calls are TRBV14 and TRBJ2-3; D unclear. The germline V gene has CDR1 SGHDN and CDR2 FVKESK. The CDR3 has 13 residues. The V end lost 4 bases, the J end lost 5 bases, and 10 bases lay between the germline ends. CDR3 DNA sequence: TGTGCCAGCAGCCCCTTCCTTGGAGATACGCAGTATTTT. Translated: CASSPFLGDTQYF.

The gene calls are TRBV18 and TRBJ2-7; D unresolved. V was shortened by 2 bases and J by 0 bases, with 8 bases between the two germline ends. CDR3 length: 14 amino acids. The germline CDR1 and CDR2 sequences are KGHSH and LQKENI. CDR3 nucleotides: TGTGCCAGCTCACCAATGACCGACTCCTACGAGCAGTACTTC. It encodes CASSPMTDSYEQYF.

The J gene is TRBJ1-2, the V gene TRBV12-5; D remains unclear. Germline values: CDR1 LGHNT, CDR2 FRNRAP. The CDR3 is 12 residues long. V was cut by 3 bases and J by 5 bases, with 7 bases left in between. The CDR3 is CASGFAEYGYTF. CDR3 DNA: TGTGCTAGTGGTTTTGCAGAGTATGGCTACACCTTC.

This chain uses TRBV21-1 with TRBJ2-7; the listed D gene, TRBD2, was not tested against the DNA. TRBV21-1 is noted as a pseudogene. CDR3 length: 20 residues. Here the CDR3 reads CASSKDDGTSGRLSSYEQYF. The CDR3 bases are TGTGCCAGCAGCAAGGACGATGGGACTAGCGGGAGGCTGAGCTCCTACGAGCAGTACTTC.

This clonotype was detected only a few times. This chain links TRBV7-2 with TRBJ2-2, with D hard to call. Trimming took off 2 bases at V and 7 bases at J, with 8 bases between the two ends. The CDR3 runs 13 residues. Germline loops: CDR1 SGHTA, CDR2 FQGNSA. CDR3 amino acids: CASSLTPGGELFF. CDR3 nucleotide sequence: TGTGCCAGCAGCTTAACCCCGGGCGGGGAGCTGTTTTTT.

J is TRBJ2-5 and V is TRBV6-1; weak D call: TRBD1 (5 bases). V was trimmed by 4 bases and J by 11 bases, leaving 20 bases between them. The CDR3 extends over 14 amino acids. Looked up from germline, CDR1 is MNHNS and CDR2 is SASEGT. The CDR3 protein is CASSAVQGLFEQYF. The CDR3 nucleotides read TGTGCCAGCAGTGCGGTTCAGGGCTTATTTGAGCAGTACTTC.

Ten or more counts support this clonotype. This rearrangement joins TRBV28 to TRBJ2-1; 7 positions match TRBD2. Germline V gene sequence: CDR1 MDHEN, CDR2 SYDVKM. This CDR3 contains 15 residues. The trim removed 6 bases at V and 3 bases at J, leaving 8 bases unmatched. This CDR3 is CASSLASGYYNEQFF. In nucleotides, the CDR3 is TGTGCCAGCAGCTTGGCTAGCGGCTACTACAATGAGCAGTTCTTC.

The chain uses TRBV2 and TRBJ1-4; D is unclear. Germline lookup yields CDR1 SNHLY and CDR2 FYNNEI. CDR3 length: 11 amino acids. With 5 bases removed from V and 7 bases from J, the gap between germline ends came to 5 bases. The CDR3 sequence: CASSKTEKLFF. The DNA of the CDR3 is TGTGCCAGCAGTAAGACTGAAAAACTGTTTTTT.

CDR3 protein: CASRHTDRSSYEQYF. CDR3 DNA: TGCGCCAGCAGACACACGGACCGAAGCTCCTACGAGCAGTACTTC. The genes are TRBV4-1 and TRBJ2-7; D unresolved. Germline loops: CDR1 MGHRA, CDR2 YSYEKL. This CDR3 spans 15 amino acids. The germline V and J ends were trimmed by 6 bases and 0 bases, with 15 bases remaining between them.

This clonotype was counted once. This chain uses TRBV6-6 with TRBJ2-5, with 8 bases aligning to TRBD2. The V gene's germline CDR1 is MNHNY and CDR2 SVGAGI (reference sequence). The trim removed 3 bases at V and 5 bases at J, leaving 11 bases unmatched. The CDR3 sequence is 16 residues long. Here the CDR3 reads CASSYDRGLVDETQYF. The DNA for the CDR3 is TGTGCCAGCAGTTATGATCGGGGACTAGTTGATGAGACCCAGTACTTC.

CDR3 nucleotide sequence: TGCAGTGCTAGCCGATACAGGGGGTCGAAAAAACTGTTTTTT. This gives the protein CSASRYRGSKKLFF. The chain uses TRBV20-1 and TRBJ1-4; TRBD1 aligns across 8 bases. The CDR3 is 14 amino acids. Unmatched junction bases numbered 9, after V lost 3 bases and J lost 9 bases. Germline V lookup: CDR1 DFQATT, CDR2 SNEGSKA (reference sequence).

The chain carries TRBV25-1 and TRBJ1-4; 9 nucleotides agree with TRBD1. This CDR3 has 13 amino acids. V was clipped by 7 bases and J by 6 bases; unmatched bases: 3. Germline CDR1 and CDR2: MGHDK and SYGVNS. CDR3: CASKGQGYEKLFF. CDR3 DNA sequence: TGTGCCAGCAAAGGACAGGGGTATGAAAAACTGTTTTTT.

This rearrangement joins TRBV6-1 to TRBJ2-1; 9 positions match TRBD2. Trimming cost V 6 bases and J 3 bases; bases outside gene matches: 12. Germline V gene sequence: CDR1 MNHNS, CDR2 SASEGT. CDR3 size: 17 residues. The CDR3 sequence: CASRARLAANLYNEQFF. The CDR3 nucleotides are TGTGCCAGCAGGGCAAGACTAGCGGCCAACCTCTACAATGAGCAGTTCTTC.

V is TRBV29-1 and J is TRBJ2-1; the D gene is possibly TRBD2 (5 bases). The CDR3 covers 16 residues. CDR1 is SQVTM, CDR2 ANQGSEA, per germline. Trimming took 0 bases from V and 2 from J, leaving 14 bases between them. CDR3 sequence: CSVEDHEGGPYNEQFF. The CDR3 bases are TGCAGCGTTGAAGACCACGAGGGCGGACCCTACAATGAGCAGTTCTTC.

The CDR3 DNA is TGCGCCAGCAGCCAGGGACTAGCGGGAGGGCCCCCCTACGAGCAGTACTTC. It yields the protein CASSQGLAGGPPYEQYF. V is TRBV4-1 and J is TRBJ2-7; 16 bases align to TRBD2. The CDR3 covers 17 residues. With V trimmed by 3 bases and J by 2 bases, 4 bases remained unmatched. Germline-derived CDR1 and CDR2 are MGHRA and YSYEKL.

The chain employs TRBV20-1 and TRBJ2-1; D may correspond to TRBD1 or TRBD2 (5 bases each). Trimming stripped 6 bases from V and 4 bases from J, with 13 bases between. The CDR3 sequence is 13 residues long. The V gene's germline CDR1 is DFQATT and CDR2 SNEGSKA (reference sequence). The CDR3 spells CSATGLPYNEQFF. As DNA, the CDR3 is TGCAGTGCAACAGGACTCCCTTACAATGAGCAGTTCTTC.

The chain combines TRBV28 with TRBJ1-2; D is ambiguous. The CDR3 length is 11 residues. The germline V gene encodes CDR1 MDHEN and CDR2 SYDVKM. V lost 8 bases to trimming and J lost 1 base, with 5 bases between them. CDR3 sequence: CASAVNYGYTF. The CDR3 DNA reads TGTGCCAGCGCAGTTAACTATGGCTACACCTTC.

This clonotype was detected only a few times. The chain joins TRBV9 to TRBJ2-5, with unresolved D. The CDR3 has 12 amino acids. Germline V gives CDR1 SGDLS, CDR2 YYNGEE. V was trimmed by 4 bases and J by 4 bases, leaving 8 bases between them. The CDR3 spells CASSPFGETQYF. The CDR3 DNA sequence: TGTGCCAGCAGCCCCTTCGGAGAGACCCAGTACTTC.

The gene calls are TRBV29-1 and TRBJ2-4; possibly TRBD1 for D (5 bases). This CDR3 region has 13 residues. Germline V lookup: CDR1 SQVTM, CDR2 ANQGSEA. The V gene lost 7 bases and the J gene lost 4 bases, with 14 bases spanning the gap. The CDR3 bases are TGCAGCGCCCAGGGAACGGGTAAAAACATTCAGTACTTC. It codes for CSAQGTGKNIQYF.

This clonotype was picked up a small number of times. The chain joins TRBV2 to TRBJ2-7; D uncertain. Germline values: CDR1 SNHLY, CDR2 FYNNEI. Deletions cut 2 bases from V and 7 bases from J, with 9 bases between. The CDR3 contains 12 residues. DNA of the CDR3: TGTGCCAGCAGTGAATTTCTCCAAGAGCAGTACTTC. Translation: CASSEFLQEQYF.

CDR3 protein: CAWSPGLLTDTQYF. The CDR3 DNA reads TGTGCCTGGAGCCCAGGGCTTCTGACAGATACGCAGTATTTT. The chain joins TRBV30 to TRBJ2-3; the D gene is possibly TRBD1 (5 bases). Germline values: CDR1 GTSNPN, CDR2 SVGIG (reference sequence). Deletions cut 3 bases from V and 3 bases from J, with 13 bases between. The CDR3 has 14 amino acids. Together with reference TRBV30 and TRBJ2-3, the CDR3 gives the full variable domain: SQTIHQWPATLVQPVGSPLSLECTVEGTSNPNLYWYRQAAGRGLQLLFYSVGIGQISSEVPQNLSASRPQDRQFILSSKKLLLSDSGFYLCAWSPGLLTDTQYFGPGTRLTVL.

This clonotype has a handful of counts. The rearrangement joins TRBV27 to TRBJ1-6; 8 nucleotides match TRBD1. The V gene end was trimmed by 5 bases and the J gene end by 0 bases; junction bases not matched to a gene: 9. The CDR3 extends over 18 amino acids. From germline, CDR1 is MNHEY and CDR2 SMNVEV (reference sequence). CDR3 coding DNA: TGTGCCAGCAGTCCCCCGACAGGGGCCAGCTCCTATAATTCACCCCTCCACTTT. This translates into CASSPPTGASSYNSPLHF.

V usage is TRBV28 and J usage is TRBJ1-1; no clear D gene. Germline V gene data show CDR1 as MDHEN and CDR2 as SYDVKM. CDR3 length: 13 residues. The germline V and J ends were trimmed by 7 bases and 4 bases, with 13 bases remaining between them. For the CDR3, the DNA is TGTGCCAGCATTGGTCTCAGTACCACTGAAGCTTTCTTT. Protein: CASIGLSTTEAFF.

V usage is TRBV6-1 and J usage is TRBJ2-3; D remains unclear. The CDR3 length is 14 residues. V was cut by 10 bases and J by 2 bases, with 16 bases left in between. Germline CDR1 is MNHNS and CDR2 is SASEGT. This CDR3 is CAIRLSGATDTQYF. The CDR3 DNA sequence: TGTGCCATCCGCCTTTCGGGCGCCACAGATACGCAGTATTTT.

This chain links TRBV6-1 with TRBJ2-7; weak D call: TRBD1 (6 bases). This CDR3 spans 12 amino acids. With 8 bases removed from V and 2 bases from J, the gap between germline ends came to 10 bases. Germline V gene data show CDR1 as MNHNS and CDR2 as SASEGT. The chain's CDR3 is CASAGATYEQYF. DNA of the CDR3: TGTGCCAGCGCAGGGGCGACCTACGAGCAGTACTTC.

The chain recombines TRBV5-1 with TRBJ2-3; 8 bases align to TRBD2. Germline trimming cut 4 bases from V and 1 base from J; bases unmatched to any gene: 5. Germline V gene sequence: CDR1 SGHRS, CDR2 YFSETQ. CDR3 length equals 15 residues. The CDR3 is CASSTTSGGTDTQYF. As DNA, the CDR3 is TGCGCCAGCAGCACAACTAGCGGAGGCACAGATACGCAGTATTTT.

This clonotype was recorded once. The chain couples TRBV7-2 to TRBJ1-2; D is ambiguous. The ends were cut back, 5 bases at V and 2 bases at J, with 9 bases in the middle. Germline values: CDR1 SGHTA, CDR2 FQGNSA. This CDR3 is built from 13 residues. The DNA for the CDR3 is TGTGCCAGCAGCCCCAGAAAGAACTATGGCTACACCTTC. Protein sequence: CASSPRKNYGYTF.